The 18 T cell receptor beta chains presented below share a single source sample, sequenced in a study of cytomegalovirus exposure and HLA in healthy donors. Both 60 Vbeta primers and 13 Jbeta primers went into the PCR. The assay was immunoSEQ multiplex PCR, and TCRdb's table has in-frame clones only and misses some. The sample has roughly 170,000 clones; around 72% are singletons. The sample comprised PBMCs. All receptors derive from a female donor in good health and CMV-seronegative.

In its sample, this clone was seen a few times. J is TRBJ2-1 and V is TRBV9; D may be TRBD1 (6 bases). Germline values: CDR1 SGDLS, CDR2 YYNGEE. Between the trimmed V and J ends, which lost 0 bases and 2 bases, there was a span of 9 bases. This CDR3 has 15 amino acids. The CDR3 DNA reads TGTGCCAGCAGCGTAGAGGGGGTAGCCTACAATGAGCAGTTCTTC. It codes for CASSVEGVAYNEQFF.

V gene TRBV30 combines with J gene TRBJ2-7; 8 bases align to TRBD2. The junction had 9 bases not matched to a gene; V was cut back by 3 bases and J by 5 bases. This CDR3 spans 14 amino acids. In germline, CDR1 is GTSNPN, CDR2 SVGIG (reference sequence). Here the CDR3 DNA reads TGTGCCTGGAGCAACGGGAGGGGTGTGGACGAGCAGTACTTC. It yields the protein CAWSNGRGVDEQYF.

The V and J genes are TRBV20-1 and TRBJ1-2; 7 bases are shared with TRBD1. Germline CDR1 is DFQATT and CDR2 is SNEGSKA (reference sequence). This CDR3 contains 10 residues. Trimming removed 4 bases from V and 8 bases from J; junction bases left unmatched: 1. CDR3 amino acids: CSATGGGYTF. The CDR3 DNA follows: TGCAGTGCTACAGGGGGGGGCTACACCTTC.

The chain couples TRBV15 to TRBJ1-1; 8 nucleotides line up with TRBD1. The junction had 4 bases not matched to a gene; V was cut back by 2 bases and J by 2 bases. Looked up from germline, CDR1 is LNHNV and CDR2 is YYDKDF (reference sequence). This CDR3 comprises 15 residues. Here the CDR3 DNA reads TGTGCCACCAGCAGACTTGGACAGGGAAACACTGAAGCTTTCTTT. It encodes CATSRLGQGNTEAFF.

The CDR3 region has the DNA TGTGCCAGCAGCCAATCGGCCGGCACAGATACGCAGTATTTT. It codes for CASSQSAGTDTQYF. This sequence joins TRBV16 and TRBJ2-3, with D unclear. CDR1 is KGHSY, CDR2 FQNENV, per germline. V lost 0 bases and J 1 base, leaving 5 bases between the germline ends. This CDR3 is 14 amino acids long.

This clone has a handful of counts. This chain links TRBV28 with TRBJ1-5; TRBD1 matches at 10 bases. From germline, CDR1 is MDHEN and CDR2 SYDVKM. This CDR3 has 15 amino acids. Trimming at V came to 6 bases and at J to 6 bases, leaving 8 bases not matched to a gene. The CDR3 reads CASSPGTGESQPQHF. The DNA of the CDR3 is TGTGCCAGCAGCCCCGGGACAGGGGAGAGTCAGCCCCAGCATTTT.

This rearrangement joins TRBV7-9 to TRBJ2-5; D may be TRBD1 (5 bases). Germline V gene data show CDR1 as SEHNR and CDR2 as FQNEAQ (reference sequence). V lost 1 base, J lost 3 bases, and 12 bases lay in between. This CDR3 has 15 amino acids. This chain's CDR3 is CASSLGLPGKETQYF. The CDR3, as DNA: TGTGCCAGCAGCTTAGGATTGCCAGGGAAAGAGACCCAGTACTTC.

The CDR3 loop is CASSYESTLETQYF. The CDR3 DNA reads as TGTGCCAGCAGTTACGAATCTACGTTGGAGACCCAGTACTTC. V usage is TRBV6-5 and J usage is TRBJ2-5; D remains ambiguous. V was trimmed by 2 bases and J by 5 bases, leaving 12 bases between them. Germline V gene lookup returns CDR1 MNHEY and CDR2 SVGAGI. The length of the CDR3 is 14 residues.

V usage is TRBV7-6 and J usage is TRBJ2-3; D may be TRBD2 (5 bases). This CDR3 is built from 14 residues. The V end lost 0 bases, the J end lost 4 bases, and 8 bases lay between the germline ends. The germline V gene encodes CDR1 SGHVS and CDR2 FNYEAQ. The CDR3 region has the DNA TGTGCCAGCAGCTTAGCCCCCGGGGCAGATACGCAGTATTTT. Amino acid sequence: CASSLAPGADTQYF.

The gene calls are TRBV2 and TRBJ1-2; the match to TRBD1 covers 7 bases. Germline V lookup: CDR1 SNHLY, CDR2 FYNNEI. The CDR3 runs to 12 residues. V lost 8 bases to trimming and J lost 4 bases; unmatched junction nucleotides: 4. CDR3 region: CASGTVPYGYTF. CDR3 DNA sequence: TGTGCCAGCGGGACAGTCCCCTATGGCTACACCTTC.

The sample holds one count of this clone. The V call is TRBV7-3, the J call TRBJ2-7, with D maybe TRBD2 (6 bases). The CDR3 length is 15 residues. The V gene's germline CDR1 is SGHTA and CDR2 FQGTGA. V lost 2 bases to trimming and J lost 0 bases, with 11 bases between them. The CDR3: CASSLDAGISYEQYF. CDR3 DNA sequence: TGTGCCAGCAGCTTAGACGCGGGGATCTCCTACGAGCAGTACTTC.

The gene calls are TRBV9 and TRBJ2-7, with TRBD2 as a possible D gene (5 bases). Germline lookup yields CDR1 SGDLS and CDR2 YYNGEE. The V gene lost 4 bases and the J gene lost 6 bases, with 14 bases spanning the gap. This CDR3 comprises 13 residues. CDR3 in DNA: TGTGCCAGCAGCCTACGGCTAGGGAGCGAGCAGTACTTC. Translation: CASSLRLGSEQYF.

The chain combines TRBV7-9 with TRBJ2-3; tentatively, D is TRBD2 (7 bases). Trimming pared 1 base from V and 0 bases from J, leaving 11 bases between. The CDR3 is made up of 16 amino acids. CDR1 is SEHNR and CDR2 is FQNEAQ in the germline V gene (reference sequence). DNA for the CDR3: TGTGCCAGCAGCTTAGGGCGGGGGCTTAGCACAGATACGCAGTATTTT. This codes for CASSLGRGLSTDTQYF.

The chain couples TRBV10-2 to TRBJ1-2; D call uncertain. The V end was cut by 8 bases, the J end by 8 bases, with 9 bases between. Germline CDR1 is WSHSY and CDR2 is SAAADI. This CDR3 comprises 10 residues. For the CDR3, the DNA is TGCGCCAGCTTCGGAGGAGGCTACACCTTC. Translating it yields CASFGGGYTF.

The chain's CDR3 is CASSLATGEDTQYF. The DNA for the CDR3 is TGCGCCAGCAGCTTGGCCACAGGGGAGGATACGCAGTATTTT. V is TRBV5-1 and J is TRBJ2-3; 7 bases map to TRBD1. With V trimmed by 0 bases and J by 6 bases, 4 bases remained unmatched. The germline V gene has CDR1 SGHRS and CDR2 YFSETQ. This CDR3 region has 14 residues.

The chain couples TRBV30 to TRBJ2-7; D might be TRBD1 (5 bases). The CDR3 totals 13 residues. CDR1 is GTSNPN, CDR2 SVGIG, per germline (reference sequence). The V end was cut by 4 bases, the J end by 5 bases, with 15 bases between. CDR3 residues: CAWNHGGADEQYF. The CDR3 DNA sequence: TGTGCCTGGAACCACGGTGGGGCGGACGAGCAGTACTTC.

This sequence joins TRBV30 and TRBJ1-6, with D uncertain. This CDR3 comprises 12 residues. The V end lost 2 bases, the J end lost 7 bases, and 6 bases lay between the germline ends. CDR1 is GTSNPN, CDR2 SVGIG, per germline (reference sequence). The CDR3 DNA is TGTGCCTGGAGTCGCAGAAATTCACCCCTCCACTTT. Protein: CAWSRRNSPLHF.

The chain is built from TRBV27 and TRBJ2-3; 9 nucleotides agree with TRBD1. CDR1 MNHEY and CDR2 SMNVEV come from the germline V gene (reference sequence). V lost 2 bases and J lost 2; bases outside the gene matches: 23. The CDR3 sequence is 22 residues long. The CDR3 nucleotides are TGTGCCAGCAGTTTAAGACCACCCAGGGACAGGGATACCTACCGCCTCACAGATACGCAGTATTTT. Translating gives CASSLRPPRDRDTYRLTDTQYF.